This T cell receptor (beta chain) was captured in a study of blood T cells in healthy people across ages. Germline CDR1 is KGHSH and CDR2 is LQKENI. CDR3 length: 15 residues. V was trimmed by 3 bases and J by 2 bases, leaving 13 bases between them. Study-wide findings and caveats: Roughly linear declines in TCR beta diversity per million T cells occurred with age. CMV status of donors was not determined, possibly confounding expanded clonotype changes.

To note about this clonotype: The antigen remains unidentified.

Through a sample-barcoded 5' primer and a J-beta primer mix, a second PCR was run for roughly 6 to 12 cycles. Carrying 12 random nucleotides, a template-switch adaptor labeled each individual cDNA molecule. One entry per CDR3 protein, called by TCRdb with MiXCR from the 5' RACE reads. The sample includes 800,000 to 950,000 distinct CDR3 sequences, about 48% of them seen just once. The rearrangement links TRBV18 to TRBJ1-2, with D possibly being TRBD1 (5 bases). The sample was blood. This receptor was obtained from a man aged 25-40 years in good health. Here the CDR3 DNA reads TGTGCCAGCTCACCGTCGAAGGGGATGAACTATGGCTACACCTTC. Amino acid sequence: CASSPSKGMNYGYTF.